The present T cell receptor beta chain was sequenced within a study of blood T cells in healthy people across ages (dated by TCRdb to 2013 to 2016). At the level of the whole study: Template switching captured roughly one uniquely barcoded TCR beta cDNA molecule per two T cells in model experiments. Four age groups were formed from the donors: young (average around 15 years), middle-aged (around 39), aged (62) and long-lived (approximately 80). To track age-related changes in TCR beta repertoire diversity, the study relied on deep sequencing normalized with unique cDNA molecular identifiers. To avoid experimental bias, donors of different ages were spread randomly across the sequencing lanes. Two additional independent replicas of 1 million unique cDNA reads from the same blood draw were analyzed for two donors (one aged 18 to 29 and one aged 80 or older). What the study reported, not specific to this receptor: Total diversity estimates from one million sequenced T cells were considered lower bounds and underestimates. Compared with the aged group, the long-lived group had more naive CD4+ T cells, fewer expanded clones and increased TCR diversity, a pattern suggesting age selection. Because donor CMV infection status was unknown, age-related changes in expanded clonotypes were potentially confounded. Since profiling was done on bulk unsorted PBMCs, naive and antigen-experienced compartments could not be conclusively compared. Observed TCR beta diversity per million T cells fell roughly linearly with age, and a significant reduction was already apparent by age around 36. Observed TCR beta diversity correlated strongly with the percentage of naive T cells measured by flow cytometry.

Donors were a few dozen systemically healthy Caucasian individuals from Russia aged roughly 6 to 100 years. Roughly 10 milliliters of peripheral blood were drawn from each donor into EDTA-treated Vacutainer tubes. PBMCs were isolated by Ficoll-Paque density-gradient centrifugation, with at least 7 million obtained per sample. Total RNA was extracted from PBMCs with Trizol reagent, with at least 5 micrograms obtained per sample. For every donor, an aliquot of PBMCs went through flow cytometry to measure the percentages of naive CD45RAhigh/CD27high T cells. The CDR3 measures 21 amino acids from cysteine to phenylalanine. Only the CDR3 DNA stays, 63 bases, in frame from base 1. Looking up the germline V gene (reference sequence) yields CDR1 SGHAT and CDR2 FQDESV. V sheds 1 base and J sheds 4 bases, leaving 32 bases between their ends. Details on this clonotype: The specificity of this receptor is unknown. There are no base qualities to consult, and no much larger clone falls within one base.

Libraries were made using 5' RACE. Data came from an Illumina HiSeq 2500. The second PCR ran for roughly 7 to 12 cycles and used a J-beta primer mix along with a sample-barcoded 5' primer. A unique molecular identifier was introduced onto each TCR beta cDNA molecule by a template-switch 5' adaptor carrying 12 random nucleotides. At least 2.5 million CDR3-containing paired-end reads were obtained from each sample. First-strand cDNA synthesis was performed from all RNA using the Mint cDNA synthesis kit, with priming by a TRBC-specific oligonucleotide. After uracil-DNA glycosylase treatment, a first 18-cycle PCR used universal primers M1SS and BC2_uni_R on all cDNA. The source study handled its data this way. For normalization, 1 million high-quality reads were randomly selected from each sample, with every read carrying a distinct molecular identifier. Instead of being binned into consensus sequences, reads with shared molecular identifiers were discarded. MiTCR, run with a Q25 quality threshold and the strictest error-elimination algorithm, handled CDR3 identification, clonotype clustering and error correction. A nonparametric unseen species model using Euler transformation provided a lower-bound estimate of total TCR beta diversity. Starting from the raw public reads, TCRdb applied fastp trimming at Q25, assembled clones with MiXCR and retained in-frame beta chains. Rows matching on CDR3 protein sequence are summarized as one entry with the most common DNA and genes. TCRdb, not the authors, supplied the V and J calls. Within this sample are 920,000 or so distinct CDR3 sequences, with more than 35% of them counted one time only. Clones ranked in the top ten supply approximately 20% of the sample.

Here the chain combines TRBV11-1 and TRBJ2-7; the D gene could be TRBD1 or TRBD2, each one agreeing over 8 bases. The specimen sequenced was blood. This sequence originates from a woman in her sixties in good health. CDR3 reads: CASSLVEWGTGALADKYEQYF. At the DNA level, the sequence is TGTGCCAGCAGCTTAGTGGAGTGGGGGACAGGCGCACTAGCGGACAAATACGAGCAGTACTTC.